One sample yielded the 15 T cell receptor beta chains listed below, sequenced in a study of CD8+ T cells in alopecia areata. cDNA prepared by RNA extraction and subsequent reverse transcription served as the template for sequencing. Measured with immunoSEQ multiplex PCR; TCRdb has only the in-frame clones, and not every one. The profile shows 10,000 to 15,000 clones, 68% of them singletons. Described treatment: oral pan-JAK inhibitor, 5-10 mg twice daily. Both peripheral blood and punch biopsies of lesional scalp skin were obtained from patients who had alopecia areata. The sample in question was skin, obtained at week 4, from a patient treated with tofacitinib. The receptors were sampled from a human donor with alopecia areata.

This clone was detected once. The J gene is TRBJ2-2, the V gene TRBV19; 10 bases align to TRBD1. The CDR3 loop spans 16 amino acids. CDR1 is LNHDA and CDR2 is SQIVND in the germline V gene (reference sequence). J lost 4 bases, V lost 3 bases, and 5 bases had no gene match. Written as DNA, the CDR3 is TGTGCCAGTAGTATTCGGACAGGGGGTATCACCGGGGAGCTGTTTTTT. Protein: CASSIRTGGITGELFF. Full variable domain (missing parts from reference TRBV19 and TRBJ2-2): DGGITQSPKYLFRKEGQNVTLSCEQNLNHDAMYWYRQDPGQGLRLIYYSQIVNDFQKGDIAEGYSVSREKKESFPLTVTSAQKNPTAFYLCASSIRTGGITGELFFGEGSRLTVL.

V is TRBV27 and J is TRBJ2-1; a weak D match, TRBD1 (6 bases). This CDR3 has 16 residues. The ends were cut back, 6 bases at V and 0 bases at J, with 15 bases in the middle. From germline, CDR1 is MNHEY and CDR2 SMNVEV (reference sequence). The CDR3 loop is CASRTQGFSSYNEQFF. The CDR3 DNA is TGTGCCAGCAGGACCCAGGGGTTCAGCTCCTACAATGAGCAGTTCTTC.

A few counts support this clone. The chain combines TRBV2 with TRBJ1-2; the match to TRBD1 covers 11 bases. V shed 3 bases, J shed 6 bases, and the junction held 3 bases outside the gene matches. The CDR3 totals 14 residues. The V gene's germline CDR1 is SNHLY and CDR2 FYNNEI. The CDR3 protein is CASSDGQGADGYTF. The CDR3 DNA follows: TGTGCCAGCAGTGATGGACAGGGGGCGGATGGCTACACCTTC.

This clone occurred once. This chain joins TRBV5-4 and TRBJ1-2, with D unresolved. V was trimmed by 4 bases and J by 4 bases, leaving 17 bases between them. Germline V CDR1 and CDR2: SGHNT, YYREEE (reference sequence). This CDR3 contains 15 residues. In DNA form, the CDR3 reads TGTGCCAGCAGCATTGGACTATCCGCCTCCTATGGCTACACCTTC. Translation: CASSIGLSASYGYTF.

The J gene is TRBJ1-5, the V gene TRBV5-5; D gene unclear. The length of the CDR3 is 12 residues. Per germline, CDR1 SGHKS and CDR2 YYEKEE (reference sequence). Trimming cost V 0 bases and J 10 bases, with 8 bases left between them. CDR3 DNA sequence: TGTGCCAGCAGCTTGGAGGGCGCACCCCAGCATTTT. Residues: CASSLEGAPQHF. The full variable domain, rest sourced from reference TRBV5-5 and TRBJ1-5, is DAGVTQSPTHLIKTRGQQVTLRCSPISGHKSVSWYQQVLGQGPQFIFQYYEKEERGRGNFPDRFSARQFPNYSSELNVNALLLGDSALYLCASSLEGAPQHFGDGTRLSIL.

As DNA, the CDR3 is TGCGCCAGCAGCCAAGAGGAGAACAGGGGGAGAACCGGGGAGCTGTTTTTT. Its protein is CASSQEENRGRTGELFF. The rearrangement links TRBV4-3 to TRBJ2-2; TRBD1 matches 8 bases. The V gene end was trimmed by 0 bases and the J gene end by 5 bases; junction bases not matched to a gene: 8. The CDR3 runs 17 residues. The germline gives CDR1 LGHNA, CDR2 YSLEER.

The chain couples TRBV18 to TRBJ2-7; 8 bases match TRBD1. V gave up 2 bases and J gave up 2 bases; unmatched junction bases: 11. The V gene's germline CDR1 is KGHSH and CDR2 LQKENI. This CDR3 comprises 17 residues. For the CDR3, the DNA is TGTGCCAGCTCACCAGTAGAGCGTAGGACAGGGACCTACGAGCAGTACTTC. This translates into CASSPVERRTGTYEQYF.

J is TRBJ2-3 and V is TRBV7-3; 11 nucleotides agree with TRBD2. This CDR3 region has 17 residues. CDR1 is SGHTA and CDR2 is FQGTGA in the germline V gene. V trimming: 3 bases; J trimming: 5 bases; junction bases outside the gene matches: 10. The CDR3 DNA is TGTGCCAGCAGCTTTCTGGCTAGCGGGGGGCGTGGAGATACGCAGTATTTT. Translation: CASSFLASGGRGDTQYF.

CDR3 DNA: TGTGCCAGCAGCGCGTTGGTCTGCTCCTACAATGAGCAGTTCTTC. Translation gives CASSALVCSYNEQFF. The chain joins TRBV21-1 to TRBJ2-1; the table's D call TRBD2 went unverified against the DNA. TRBV21-1 is an annotated pseudogene. This CDR3 is built from 15 residues.

This clone showed up just a few times. The CDR3 region is CASSLALGGGATDTQYF. CDR3 coding DNA: TGTGCCAGCAGCTTAGCGCTTGGGGGCGGCGCCACAGATACGCAGTATTTT. The genes are TRBV7-9 and TRBJ2-3, with D perhaps TRBD1 (6 bases). The CDR3 is 17 residues long. CDR1 and CDR2 (germline): SEHNR, FQNEAQ (reference sequence). V lost 0 bases and J 2 bases, leaving 15 bases between the germline ends.

In its sample, this clone ranks as medium-sized. The chain carries TRBV19 and TRBJ2-7; D gene unclear. CDR1 and CDR2 from the germline V gene are LNHDA and SQIVND (reference sequence). This CDR3 contains 14 residues. V lost 5 bases, J lost 0 bases, and 11 bases lay in between. CDR3 sequence (DNA): TGTGCCAGTAGTGCCACTTATGGCTCCTACGAGCAGTACTTC. This codes for CASSATYGSYEQYF.

The V and J genes are TRBV4-3 and TRBJ1-1, with D possibly matching TRBD1 (5 bases). The CDR3 spans 14 residues. V was clipped by 2 bases and J by 3 bases, with 10 bases between them. Germline V gene lookup returns CDR1 LGHNA and CDR2 YSLEER. CDR3 sequence reads: CASSQQGRDTEAFF. The DNA of the CDR3 is TGCGCCAGCAGCCAACAGGGAAGGGACACTGAAGCTTTCTTT.

As for this clone: The sample carries other DNA sequences with the same CDR3. This chain connects TRBV6-5 to TRBJ1-1; the match to TRBD1 covers 7 bases. Germline assignment: CDR1 MNHEY and CDR2 SVGAGI. The CDR3 runs to 14 residues. V dropped 2 bases and J dropped 5; count of bases not matched to a gene: 5. This CDR3 reads CASSYAGGGTEAFF. The CDR3 coding sequence is TGTGCCAGCAGTTACGCAGGGGGAGGGACTGAAGCTTTCTTT.

The chain carries TRBV5-6 and TRBJ1-6; possibly TRBD1 for D (5 bases). V gave up 4 bases and J gave up 9 bases, with 17 bases separating them. The length of the CDR3 is 15 residues. CDR1 and CDR2 (germline): SGHDT, YYEEEE. The chain's CDR3 is CASSLRDVRSSPLHF. CDR3 nucleotide sequence: TGTGCCAGCAGCCTCCGGGACGTCCGGAGTTCACCCCTCCACTTT.

The chain has TRBV6-6 and TRBJ2-7; the match to TRBD1 covers 9 bases. This CDR3 spans 16 amino acids. CDR1 and CDR2 from the germline V gene are MNHNY and SVGAGI (reference sequence). Trimming cost V 5 bases and J 3 bases; bases outside gene matches: 11. CDR3 nucleotides: TGTGCCAGCAGTCCCGCAGCAGGGACAGGGATCTACGAGCAGTACTTC. This encodes CASSPAAGTGIYEQYF.